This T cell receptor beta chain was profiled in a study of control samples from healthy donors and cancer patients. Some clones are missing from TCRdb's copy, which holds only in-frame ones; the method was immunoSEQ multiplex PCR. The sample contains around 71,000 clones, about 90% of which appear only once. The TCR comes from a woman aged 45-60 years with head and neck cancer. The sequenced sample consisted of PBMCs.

CDR3 sequence: CASSLDGAYYGYTF. The CDR3 DNA sequence: TGTGCCAGCAGCTTAGATGGGGCATACTATGGCTACACCTTC. The genes are TRBV7-2 and TRBJ1-2; D is possibly TRBD1 (5 bases). Germline CDR1 SGHTA, CDR2 FQGNSA. The CDR3 length is 14 residues. Trimming stripped 1 base from V and 3 bases from J, with 9 bases between.